The 15 T cell receptor beta chains below come from one sample, sequenced in a study of blood T cell repertoires in COVID-19. Repertoires were generated with immunoSEQ multiplex PCR, while TCRdb's copy carries only in-frame clones and drops some. The sample includes 150,000 to 160,000 clones, around 90% of them seen just once. Sequenced: peripheral blood. These receptors came from a middle-aged man with acute or convalescent COVID-19.

The chain links TRBV19 to TRBJ1-5, with 9 bases aligning to TRBD1. Germline assignment: CDR1 LNHDA and CDR2 SQIVND (reference sequence). J lost 1 base, V lost 5 bases, and 6 bases had no gene match. The CDR3 contains 16 residues. The CDR3 sequence is CASSPRGTGSNQPQHF. The DNA of the CDR3 is TGTGCCAGTAGTCCTCGAGGGACAGGGAGCAATCAGCCCCAGCATTTT.

The chain recombines TRBV30 with TRBJ2-5, with a weak D call TRBD1 (6 bases). The CDR3 has 12 residues. The V and J ends lost 6 bases and 4 bases respectively, with 12 bases between them. From germline, CDR1 is GTSNPN and CDR2 SVGIG (reference sequence). The CDR3 sequence is CACNRVGETQYF. The CDR3 DNA reads TGTGCCTGTAACAGGGTCGGAGAGACCCAGTACTTC. Looking up the rest from reference TRBV30 and TRBJ2-5 gives the full variable domain: SQTIHQWPATLVQPVGSPLSLECTVEGTSNPNLYWYRQAAGRGLQLLFYSVGIGQISSEVPQNLSASRPQDRQFILSSKKLLLSDSGFYLCACNRVGETQYFGPGTRLLVL.

The rearrangement uses TRBV28 and TRBJ1-4; D uncertain. This CDR3 is 13 amino acids long. The germline V and J ends were trimmed by 2 bases and 6 bases, with 7 bases remaining between them. Germline CDR1 MDHEN, CDR2 SYDVKM. The CDR3 loop is CASSLAQYEKLFF. CDR3 sequence (DNA): TGTGCCAGCAGTTTAGCCCAGTATGAAAAACTGTTTTTT.

The CDR3 coding sequence is TGTGCCAGCTCACAAGGGGGTACGGGTGAGCAGTTCTTC. This codes for CASSQGGTGEQFF. This chain uses TRBV18 with TRBJ2-1; weak D call: TRBD1 (6 bases). V was pared by 4 bases and J by 9 bases, with 13 bases between. There are 13 residues in the CDR3. Per germline, CDR1 KGHSH and CDR2 LQKENI.

This chain uses TRBV4-1 with TRBJ2-2, with D unresolved. Germline CDR1 is MGHRA and CDR2 is YSYEKL. This CDR3 region has 16 residues. V lost 4 bases and J 0 bases, leaving 12 bases between the germline ends. The CDR3 nucleotides read TGCGCCAGCAGCCCCGTCAGTCCCTCGAACACCGGGGAGCTGTTTTTT. It specifies CASSPVSPSNTGELFF.

This rearrangement joins TRBV9 to TRBJ1-1; D possibly corresponds to TRBD1 (5 bases). V lost 1 base and J lost 3, with 16 bases in between. CDR1 and CDR2 from the germline V gene are SGDLS and YYNGEE. The CDR3 extends over 16 amino acids. The chain's CDR3 is CASSVRFRGGDTEAFF. CDR3 coding DNA: TGTGCCAGCAGCGTAAGGTTTCGGGGGGGAGACACTGAAGCTTTCTTT.

V gene TRBV28 combines with J gene TRBJ2-5; 11 bases map to TRBD2. There are 13 residues in the CDR3. The germline V gene has CDR1 MDHEN and CDR2 SYDVKM. Trimming took 7 bases from V and 7 from J; bases not matched to a gene: 5. The CDR3 sequence is CASTPGTSGTQYF. CDR3 bases: TGTGCCAGCACTCCCGGGACTAGCGGGACCCAGTACTTC.

The rearrangement uses TRBV7-2 and TRBJ1-1; maybe TRBD1 (5 bases). This CDR3 has 16 residues. Germline V gives CDR1 SGHTA, CDR2 FQGNSA. V lost 0 bases and J lost 3, with 14 bases in between. The chain's CDR3 is CASSLAQSKGHTEAFF. CDR3 DNA sequence: TGTGCCAGCAGCTTAGCCCAGTCAAAGGGGCACACTGAAGCTTTCTTT.

The chain uses TRBV5-5 and TRBJ1-2; D is perhaps TRBD1 (5 bases). V was shortened by 4 bases and J by 7 bases, with 14 bases between the two germline ends. The length of the CDR3 is 13 residues. In germline, CDR1 is SGHKS, CDR2 YYEKEE (reference sequence). The CDR3 DNA follows: TGTGCCAGCAGCCTCGGGCAGGGTCTTGGCTACACCTTC. Its protein is CASSLGQGLGYTF.

As for this clone: The same CDR3 can be traced to other DNA sequences in this sample. The chain recombines TRBV11-2 with TRBJ1-3; unclear D gene. The CDR3 length is 15 residues. Trimming took 4 bases from V and 0 from J, leaving 10 bases between them. Germline assignment: CDR1 SGHAT and CDR2 FQNNGV. In DNA form, the CDR3 reads TGTGCCAGCAGCTCGTTCCGTAGCTCTGGAAACACCATATATTTT. The encoded protein is CASSSFRSSGNTIYF.

CDR3 amino acids: CASSSYRENTEAFF. In DNA, the CDR3 is TGTGCCAGCAGCTCATACAGGGAGAACACTGAAGCTTTCTTT. The chain links TRBV9 to TRBJ1-1, with a tentative D call TRBD1 (6 bases). Germline CDR1 and CDR2: SGDLS and YYNGEE. The CDR3 consists of 14 residues. V was clipped by 4 bases and J by 1 base, with 11 bases between them.

This clone was observed once. The chain employs TRBV28 and TRBJ1-2; 7 nucleotides match TRBD1. Losses at the gene ends were 7 bases for V and 4 bases for J; bases not matched to a gene: 6. Germline CDR1 MDHEN, CDR2 SYDVKM. The CDR3 has 13 residues. DNA for the CDR3: TGTGCCAGCACGACAGGGTACTTCTATGGCTACACCTTC. Amino acid sequence: CASTTGYFYGYTF.

This sequence joins TRBV5-6 and TRBJ1-5, with TRBD1 matching 7 bases. V lost 0 bases, J lost 2 bases, and 5 bases stayed unmatched. This CDR3 has 16 amino acids. CDR1 and CDR2 from the germline V gene are SGHDT and YYEEEE. The DNA for the CDR3 is TGTGCCAGCAGCTTGGGAGGGGGCCCGGGCAATCAGCCCCAGCATTTT. Residues: CASSLGGGPGNQPQHF.

In DNA, the CDR3 is TGTGCCAGCAGCCAAGCAAGCGGCAGTCCTGGGAATGAGCAGTTCTTC. It translates to CASSQASGSPGNEQFF. The chain carries TRBV4-2 and TRBJ2-1; TRBD2 might be the D (5 bases). CDR1 is LGHNA and CDR2 is YNFKEQ in the germline V gene. This CDR3 contains 16 residues. V was trimmed by 1 base and J by 7 bases, leaving 17 bases between them.

This clone has more than one count but fewer than ten. The chain links TRBV9 to TRBJ2-2; D perhaps matches TRBD1 (5 bases). Trimming cost V 4 bases and J 4 bases, with 14 bases left between them. Germline V gene lookup returns CDR1 SGDLS and CDR2 YYNGEE. The CDR3 spans 15 residues. CDR3 protein: CASSLETALTGELFF. The CDR3 DNA reads TGTGCCAGCAGCTTAGAGACAGCCCTCACCGGGGAGCTGTTTTTT.